A selection of T cell receptor beta chains follows, all from one sample in a study of blood T cell repertoires in COVID-19. The protocol was immunoSEQ multiplex PCR, while the TCRdb copy is restricted to in-frame clones and leaves out a portion. The sample holds 200,000 to 250,000 clones, roughly 90% seen once. What was sequenced was PBMCs or T cells enriched from blood (not recorded which). Every receptor here comes from a man aged 25-45 years who had been exposed to COVID-19. CDR3s include the opening cysteine and the closing phenylalanine or tryptophan. The order of the fields is D gene, clone size, J gene, V gene, CDR3 DNA, CDR3 protein. D genes are given only for firm matches. Clone size is shown for a subset of rows, as once, few, many or a class of expanded clone.

>TRBD2|-|TRBJ2-3|TRBV7-9
TGTGCCAGCAGCTTAACTAGCGGGGGCCTAACATCTAGCACAGATACGCAGTATTTT
CASSLTSGGLTSSTDTQYF
>TRBD1|-|TRBJ1-2|TRBV15
TGTGCCACCAGCATACAGGGGACCTATGGCTACACCTTC
CATSIQGTYGYTF
>-|-|TRBJ1-2|TRBV7-9
TGTGCCAGCAGCTCCTCCTATGGCTACACCTTC
CASSSSYGYTF
>TRBD1|-|TRBJ2-3|TRBV7-8
TGTGCCAGCAGCATACTACAGGGGCGTAGTCCAGATACGCAGTATTTT
CASSILQGRSPDTQYF
>TRBD2|-|TRBJ2-2|TRBV9
TGTGCCAGCAGCGTAGTAGCGGGGGTGACCGGGGAGCTGTTTTTT
CASSVVAGVTGELFF
>TRBD1|-|TRBJ1-2|TRBV28
TGTGCCAGCACCCGCAGGGGGCTCCCTCCCACATATGGCTACACCTTC
CASTRRGLPPTYGYTF
>-|-|TRBJ1-1|TRBV7-9
TGTGCCAGCAGCTTAGTCTTGGGGGGGAACACTGAAGCTTTCTTT
CASSLVLGGNTEAFF
>-|-|TRBJ2-6|TRBV4-1
TGCGCCAGCAGCCAAGGGGCGTATAGCTCTGGGGCCAACGTCCTGACTTTC
CASSQGAYSSGANVLTF
>-|once|TRBJ2-3|TRBV11-2
TGTGCCAGCAGCCCCATCGGCGGTGGCTGGGTGCAGTATTTT
CASSPIGGGWVQYF
>-|-|TRBJ1-2|TRBV7-9
TGTGCCAGCAGCTTAGGGTTGTCGGTTATGCTGTATGGCTACACCTTC
CASSLGLSVMLYGYTF
>-|-|TRBJ1-1|TRBV10-3
TGTGCCATCGGAAAACTTCCCGGACAGCAGAACACTGAAGCTTTCTTT
CAIGKLPGQQNTEAFF
>TRBD2|-|TRBJ2-2|TRBV7-2
TGTGCCAGCAGCTTCACAGCGGGGACCGGGGAGCTGTTTTTT
CASSFTAGTGELFF
>-|-|TRBJ1-3|TRBV15
TGTGCCACCAGCAGAGCCCCCGGCGGGACCCACGGAAACACCATATATTTT
CATSRAPGGTHGNTIYF
>-|-|TRBJ2-1|TRBV4-2
TGTGCCAGCAGCCAAGTTGGAGCCCAGCAGTTCTTC
CASSQVGAQQFF
>-|-|TRBJ1-4|TRBV30
TGTGCCTGGAACAGGGTCTTAGGCGAAAAACTGTTTTTT
CAWNRVLGEKLFF
>TRBD1|-|TRBJ1-1|TRBV18
TGTGCCAGCTCACCATTATCGACAGGGGGGAACACTGAAGCTTTCTTT
CASSPLSTGGNTEAFF
>-|-|TRBJ1-1|TRBV18
TGTGCCAGCTCACCTAAAGGGGACACTGAAGCTTTCTTT
CASSPKGDTEAFF
>TRBD1|-|TRBJ2-7|TRBV10-2
TGCGCCAGCAGTGAATCAGGGGGAACCTACGAGCAGTACTTC
CASSESGGTYEQYF
>-|few|TRBJ1-3|TRBV10-2
TGCGCCAGCAGAACAGGTACAGCTGGAAACACCATATATTTT
CASRTGTAGNTIYF
>TRBD2|once|TRBJ2-7|TRBV4-2
TGTGCCAGCAGCCAAGAGCTGGGCGGGGGGGGTTACGAGCAGTACTTC
CASSQELGGGGYEQYF
>-|-|TRBJ2-1|TRBV14
TGTGCCAGCAGCCAAGGTCGGGGTTACTACAATGAGCAGTTCTTC
CASSQGRGYYNEQFF
>-|-|TRBJ2-6|TRBV7-9
TGTGCCAGCAGCCCTAGACAGCTCTCTGGGGCCAACGTCCTGACTTTC
CASSPRQLSGANVLTF
>-|-|TRBJ1-3|TRBV30
TGTGCCTGGAGTGTAACGGCTGGAAACACCATATATTTT
CAWSVTAGNTIYF
>-|-|TRBJ1-2|TRBV10-3
TGTGCCATCAGTGAGTCAGGCCCGGGTAATGGCTACACCTTC
CAISESGPGNGYTF
>-|once|TRBJ2-1|TRBV24-1
TGTGCCACAGCCGGGGGTAATGAGCAGTTCTTC
CATAGGNEQFF
>-|-|TRBJ2-5|TRBV11-3
TGTGCCAGCAGCCGGGGGGCCGAGGGGACCCAGTACTTC
CASSRGAEGTQYF
>TRBD1|-|TRBJ2-4|TRBV7-3
TGTGCCAGCAGCTCGGGACAGGGAAACATTCAGTACTTC
CASSSGQGNIQYF
>-|-|TRBJ2-2|TRBV5-1
TGCGCCAGCAGCTTGAATGCGGCTAACACCGGGGAGCTGTTTTTT
CASSLNAANTGELFF
>TRBD2|-|TRBJ2-5|TRBV19
TGTGCCAGTAGTATGGGACTAGCGGAAGAGACCCAGTACTTC
CASSMGLAEETQYF
>TRBD2|-|TRBJ2-5|TRBV5-1
TGCGCCAGCAGCCCGGATGGAGTCGGGAGCGGGAGGCGAGAGACCCAGTACTTC
CASSPDGVGSGRRETQYF
>TRBD1|-|TRBJ1-1|TRBV19
TGTGCCAGTAATTTCGGGACAGGGAGGGAGAACACTGAAGCTTTCTTT
CASNFGTGRENTEAFF
>TRBD2|-|TRBJ2-1|TRBV4-1
TGCGCCAGCAGCCCAATAGCGGGAAGCTCCTACAATGAGCAGTTCTTC
CASSPIAGSSYNEQFF
>TRBD1|-|TRBJ1-6|TRBV27
TGTGCCAGCAGTTTATCTCCCGTACCCCCTAGGGCCGTTGGAGGGACAGGGCCACCCCTCCACTTT
CASSLSPVPPRAVGGTGPPLHF
>-|-|TRBJ1-1|TRBV5-1
TGCGCCAGCAGCTGGGGGGACTCGGAGGCCACTGAAGCTTTCTTT
CASSWGDSEATEAFF
>-|-|TRBJ2-1|TRBV7-9
TGTGCCAGCAGCTTAGGAGACAAGTTCTTC
CASSLGDKFF
>-|-|TRBJ1-2|TRBV13
TGTGCCCAATGGGCCCAGGGAGGAAATGGCTACACCTTC
CAQWAQGGNGYTF
>-|-|TRBJ1-2|TRBV30
TGTGCCTGGATTGGGGCAGGGGGCTACACCTTC
CAWIGAGGYTF
>TRBD1|-|TRBJ1-2|TRBV11-2
TGTGCCAGCAGCTCCTTGACAGGGGAAGGGGTCTATGGCTACACCTTC
CASSSLTGEGVYGYTF
>-|-|TRBJ2-7|TRBV5-4
TGTGCCAGCAGCTCGTCCTCCTACGAGCAGTACTTC
CASSSSSYEQYF
>TRBD1|-|TRBJ2-4|TRBV20-1
TGCAGTGCTCTAACGACAGGGGGCCGGTACTTC
CSALTTGGRYF
>-|-|TRBJ2-5|TRBV6-5
TGTGCCAGCAGGAAAAGCCGGGACTACCAAGAGACCCAGTACTTC
CASRKSRDYQETQYF
>-|-|TRBJ1-4|TRBV12-3/TRBV12-4
TGTGCCAGCAGCCCCCGAGGCGAAAAACTGTTTTTT
CASSPRGEKLFF
>-|-|TRBJ1-6|TRBV27
TGTGCCAGCACAAGCTCGAGCTCCTATAATTCACCCCTCCACTTT
CASTSSSSYNSPLHF
>-|-|TRBJ2-2|TRBV7-9
TGTGCCAGCAGCCGACTGACAGAGGAACCCGGGGAGCTGTTTTTT
CASSRLTEEPGELFF
>-|-|TRBJ1-3|TRBV5-1
TGCGCCAGCAGCTTGGTGTCAGTCGAGGACACCATATATTTT
CASSLVSVEDTIYF
>TRBD1|-|TRBJ2-5|TRBV7-9
TGTGCCAGCACCCCAGCGGATACAGGGGCCGAGACCCAGTACTTC
CASTPADTGAETQYF
>-|once|TRBJ2-5|TRBV6-5
TGTGCCAGCCGGGTCTTGGAGGGGGGGCGAGAGACCCAGTACTTC
CASRVLEGGRETQYF
>-|once|TRBJ1-4|TRBV9
TGTGCCAGCAGCGTAACTTTTGCAACTAATGAAAAACTGTTTTTT
CASSVTFATNEKLFF
>-|once|TRBJ2-5|TRBV4-1
TGCGCCAGCAGCCAAGTTCATTACAGGGTTGGAGAGACCCAGTACTTC
CASSQVHYRVGETQYF
>-|-|TRBJ1-2|TRBV9
TGTGCCAGCAGCGTAGCTCAGGGCCCCGGGGGCTATGGCTACACCTTC
CASSVAQGPGGYGYTF
>TRBD1|-|TRBJ1-4|TRBV3-1/TRBV3-2
TGTGCCAGCAGATTATCTTCCTTGACAGGGACTAATGAAAAACTGTTTTTT
CASRLSSLTGTNEKLFF
>-|-|TRBJ2-1|TRBV4-1
TGCGCCAGCAGCCAAGATTTACGGAGCTCCTACAATGAGCAGTTCTTC
CASSQDLRSSYNEQFF